The 25 T cell receptor beta chains listed next were all sequenced from one sample in a study of early T cells in non-severe SARS-CoV-2 infection. TCRdb re-called the 5' RACE reads through MiXCR, storing one row per CDR3 protein. The sample has about 89,000 distinct CDR3 sequences, 14% to 15% seen once. Sample: whole blood. These TCRs come from an adult who was a healthcare worker with PCR-confirmed SARS-CoV-2 infection or an uninfected control (not recorded which).

In this sample, this clonotype turned up a few times. The genes are TRBV6-1 and TRBJ1-1; 7 bases fit TRBD1. The CDR3 covers 13 residues. The ends lost 6 bases at V and 7 bases at J; junction bases unmatched: 8. Germline V gene lookup returns CDR1 MNHNS and CDR2 SASEGT. CDR3 sequence (DNA): TGTGCCAGCAGGGACACAGGGGTCAGTGAAGCTTTCTTT. It yields the protein CASRDTGVSEAFF.

This clonotype has ten or more counts. This sequence joins TRBV11-2 and TRBJ2-5; 10 nucleotides align to TRBD2. Trimming removed 0 bases from V and 4 bases from J; junction bases left unmatched: 17. Germline V gene data show CDR1 as SGHAT and CDR2 as FQNNGV. The CDR3 loop spans 20 amino acids. This chain's CDR3 is CASSLDSQSSGGARRETQYF. The CDR3 bases are TGTGCCAGCAGCTTAGATTCGCAGTCGAGCGGGGGGGCAAGGAGAGAGACCCAGTACTTC.

The chain combines TRBV7-9 with TRBJ1-4; 11 nucleotides align to TRBD1. The J segment lost 3 bases and the V segment lost 5 bases, leaving 11 bases of the junction unmatched. Per germline, CDR1 SEHNR and CDR2 FQNEAQ (reference sequence). The CDR3 is made up of 18 amino acids. CDR3 nucleotide sequence: TGTGCCAGCAGCATCGGGACAGGGGGTAGCGACGCTAATGAAAAACTGTTTTTT. Translated: CASSIGTGGSDANEKLFF.

The rearrangement links TRBV7-8 to TRBJ2-3; unclear D gene. V was cut by 3 bases and J by 4 bases, with 11 bases left in between. The CDR3 is made up of 14 amino acids. In germline, CDR1 is SGHVS, CDR2 FQNEAQ. CDR3 loop: CASSFSSGADTQYF. DNA for the CDR3: TGTGCCAGCAGCTTTTCCTCTGGTGCAGATACGCAGTATTTT.

The chain combines TRBV6-2 or TRBV6-3 with TRBJ2-5; 13 nucleotides match TRBD2. The CDR3 runs to 14 residues. V lost 8 bases to trimming and J lost 5 bases; unmatched junction nucleotides: 5. Germline CDR1 reads MNHEY; CDR2 reads SVGEGT. The CDR3 region is CASRRLAGGETQYF. As DNA, the CDR3 is TGTGCCAGCCGCCGACTAGCGGGGGGCGAGACCCAGTACTTC.

The chain is built from TRBV30 and TRBJ2-6; tentatively, D is TRBD1 or TRBD2 (5 bases each). This CDR3 has 15 residues. CDR1 is GTSNPN, CDR2 SVGIG, per germline (reference sequence). Trimming pared 5 bases from V and 1 base from J, leaving 12 bases between. The CDR3 nucleotides are TGTGCCTGGGCGCGAGGGGTGTCTGGGGCCAACGTCCTGACTTTC. This codes for CAWARGVSGANVLTF.

This clonotype was seen many times. This CDR3 is CASSYLWGPYGYTF. The CDR3 bases are TGTGCCAGCAGTTACCTGTGGGGGCCCTATGGCTACACCTTC. The gene calls are TRBV6-2 or TRBV6-3 and TRBJ1-2, with D perhaps TRBD1 (6 bases). Per the germline V gene, CDR1 is MNHEY and CDR2 is SVGEGT. The V end was cut by 2 bases, the J end by 4 bases, with 11 bases between. This CDR3 region has 14 residues.

This clonotype was detected only a few times. V is TRBV19 and J is TRBJ2-2; TRBD1 aligns across 7 bases. The ends lost 3 bases at V and 4 bases at J; junction bases unmatched: 5. The CDR3 has 15 residues. Germline CDR1 is LNHDA and CDR2 is SQIVND (reference sequence). CDR3 coding DNA: TGTGCCAGTAGTATGGTACAGGGGACCACCGGGGAGCTGTTTTTT. This translates into CASSMVQGTTGELFF.

The chain has TRBV5-1 and TRBJ2-5; D ambiguous. The CDR3 sequence is 13 residues long. CDR1 and CDR2 (germline): SGHRS, YFSETQ. With 4 bases removed from V and 2 bases from J, the gap between germline ends came to 9 bases. CDR3 residues: CASSRGRQETQYF. Written as DNA, the CDR3 is TGCGCCAGCAGCCGTGGACGACAAGAGACCCAGTACTTC.

This clonotype was recorded at least ten times. The genes are TRBV3-1 and TRBJ1-1, with D possibly matching TRBD1 (6 bases). Looked up from germline, CDR1 is LGHDT and CDR2 is YNNKEL (reference sequence). The CDR3 runs to 15 residues. The V end lost 4 bases, the J end lost 3 bases, and 15 bases lay between the germline ends. The CDR3 bases are TGTGCCAGCAGCCTTACAGGGTCTTCTTACACTGAAGCTTTCTTT. Protein sequence: CASSLTGSSYTEAFF.

This clonotype was detected a few times. The V and J genes are TRBV2 and TRBJ2-3; D possibly corresponds to TRBD2 (6 bases). The CDR3 runs to 12 residues. Germline V gene sequence: CDR1 SNHLY, CDR2 FYNNEI. Between the trimmed V and J ends, which lost 6 bases and 4 bases, there was a span of 8 bases. The CDR3 DNA is TGTGCCAGCAGGGGGACTTCAGATACGCAGTATTTT. It is translated as CASRGTSDTQYF.

The J gene is TRBJ2-3, the V gene TRBV5-1; unclear D gene. This CDR3 is 14 amino acids long. Trimming removed 0 bases from V and 3 bases from J, with 8 bases in between. Germline CDR1 reads SGHRS; CDR2 reads YFSETQ. The CDR3 DNA reads TGCGCCAGCAGCTTGGGGACGACGACAGATACGCAGTATTTT. This sequence encodes CASSLGTTTDTQYF.

This clonotype was detected only a few times. CDR3 sequence reads: CASRMGQGASIGELFF. DNA for the CDR3: TGTGCCAGCAGAATGGGACAGGGGGCTAGTATCGGGGAGCTGTTTTTT. This chain connects TRBV28 to TRBJ2-2; 12 nucleotides align to TRBD1. Germline CDR1 and CDR2: MDHEN and SYDVKM. V lost 6 bases and J lost 7; bases outside the gene matches: 9. The CDR3 has 16 amino acids.

This clonotype was seen only a few times. The rearrangement uses TRBV14 and TRBJ1-1, with D possibly being TRBD1 (5 bases). V lost 1 base and J lost 0, with 12 bases in between. CDR3 length: 16 amino acids. CDR1 SGHDN and CDR2 FVKESK come from the germline V gene. The CDR3 sequence is CASSQVTGSLNTEAFF. The CDR3 DNA is TGTGCCAGCAGCCAAGTCACAGGCTCCTTGAACACTGAAGCTTTCTTT.

The genes are TRBV6-2 or TRBV6-3 and TRBJ2-3; D is unclear. The germline gives CDR1 MNHEY, CDR2 SVGEGT. V was shortened by 5 bases and J by 1 base, with 13 bases between the two germline ends. The CDR3 length is 15 residues. The CDR3 DNA reads as TGTGCCAGCAGTCAGTTGCGGCAGCGCACAGATACGCAGTATTTT. Amino acids: CASSQLRQRTDTQYF.

The gene calls are TRBV5-1 and TRBJ1-1; TRBD1 might be the D (6 bases). The germline V and J ends were trimmed by 4 bases and 4 bases, with 20 bases remaining between them. The CDR3 consists of 16 residues. Germline V lookup: CDR1 SGHRS, CDR2 YFSETQ. CDR3 residues: CASSPTNNRVVTEAFF. In DNA form, the CDR3 reads TGCGCCAGCAGCCCAACAAATAACAGGGTCGTCACTGAAGCTTTCTTT.

This clonotype was observed a single time. V and J are TRBV3-1 and TRBJ1-2; D uncertain. V lost 4 bases to trimming and J lost 3 bases, with 21 bases between them. The CDR3 spans 17 residues. The germline gives CDR1 LGHDT, CDR2 YNNKEL (reference sequence). The CDR3: CASSRDFPRQGHYGYTF. In DNA form, the CDR3 reads TGTGCCAGCAGCCGAGATTTCCCCCGGCAAGGGCACTATGGCTACACCTTC.

This clonotype was seen a handful of times. This rearrangement joins TRBV4-1 to TRBJ1-2, with 7 nucleotides matching TRBD1. CDR3 length equals 16 residues. V lost 2 bases to trimming and J lost 4 bases; unmatched junction nucleotides: 10. Germline CDR1 reads MGHRA; CDR2 reads YSYEKL. CDR3 protein: CASSQPGQRTSYGYTF. The CDR3 nucleotides read TGCGCCAGCAGCCAACCGGGACAGCGGACCTCCTATGGCTACACCTTC.

The chain combines TRBV10-3 with TRBJ2-5, with a weak D call TRBD2 (6 bases). This CDR3 contains 13 residues. Between the trimmed V and J ends, which lost 3 bases and 2 bases, there was a span of 7 bases. The germline V gene has CDR1 ENHRY and CDR2 SYGVKD. The CDR3 region is CAISDGGQETQYF. The DNA of the CDR3 is TGTGCCATCAGTGATGGGGGGCAAGAGACCCAGTACTTC.

V and J are TRBV5-1 and TRBJ2-2, with 10 bases identical to TRBD2. The CDR3 covers 16 residues. Trimming at V came to 3 bases and at J to 0 bases, leaving 2 bases not matched to a gene. Germline-derived CDR1 and CDR2 are SGHRS and YFSETQ. As DNA, the CDR3 is TGCGCCAGCAGCTACCTAGCGGGGGCGAACACCGGGGAGCTGTTTTTT. It specifies CASSYLAGANTGELFF.

This clonotype was seen only a few times. The CDR3 loop reads CASRESQANTEAFF. CDR3 nucleotides: TGTGCCAGCAGAGAGTCTCAGGCGAACACTGAAGCTTTCTTT. The chain couples TRBV6-1 to TRBJ1-1, with D unresolved. The V end lost 6 bases, the J end lost 1 base, and 12 bases lay between the germline ends. The CDR3 consists of 14 residues. CDR1 and CDR2 from the germline V gene are MNHNS and SASEGT.

This chain links TRBV7-9 with TRBJ2-2; D unresolved. Between the trimmed V and J ends, which lost 1 base and 6 bases, there was a span of 15 bases. Germline V gene data show CDR1 as SEHNR and CDR2 as FQNEAQ (reference sequence). The CDR3 totals 16 residues. CDR3 sequence (DNA): TGTGCCAGCAGCTTAGTAGGCGGAAAGACCGCCGGGGAGCTGTTTTTT. Residues: CASSLVGGKTAGELFF.

The V gene is TRBV27, the J gene TRBJ1-1; D possibly corresponds to TRBD1 (5 bases). This CDR3 is 17 amino acids long. Trimming removed 4 bases from V and 0 bases from J, with 18 bases in between. Germline-derived CDR1 and CDR2 are MNHEY and SMNVEV (reference sequence). For the CDR3, the DNA is TGTGCCAGCAGTTCGAAGAAGACAGCAACCATGAACACTGAAGCTTTCTTT. Residues: CASSSKKTATMNTEAFF.

This clonotype came up once. This chain connects TRBV7-9 to TRBJ2-5; 11 positions agree with TRBD2. This CDR3 is built from 16 residues. Germline CDR1 and CDR2: SEHNR and FQNEAQ (reference sequence). Trimming took 4 bases from V and 5 from J; bases not matched to a gene: 9. CDR3 nucleotides: TGTGCCAGCAGCTATCCGACTAGCGGGGACAGCGAGACCCAGTACTTC. Protein sequence: CASSYPTSGDSETQYF.

The CDR3 is CASGSGQPNEKLFF. Written as DNA, the CDR3 is TGCGCCAGCGGCTCGGGACAGCCCAATGAAAAACTGTTTTTT. The chain joins TRBV5-1 to TRBJ1-4, with TRBD1 matching 7 bases. The CDR3 totals 14 residues. V was pared by 7 bases and J by 5 bases, with 8 bases of the junction left unmatched. CDR1 is SGHRS, CDR2 YFSETQ, per germline.